One sample yielded the 21 T cell receptor beta chains listed below, sequenced in a study of T cells in Graves' hyperthyroidism and ophthalmopathy. There were TCR beta CDR3 regions amplified from RNA transcripts. With the HTBI primer set, the TCR CDR3 went through a first round of RT-PCR. Each CDR3 protein gets one entry after TCRdb re-called the multiplex PCR reads with MiXCR. The sample shows hundreds of thousands of distinct CDR3 sequences, about 15% of them seen only once. The sample comprised blood. Receptors originate from a man aged 18 to 29 with Graves' ophthalmopathy.

This clonotype was detected ten times or more. This sequence joins TRBV9 and TRBJ2-3; no clear D. The CDR3 extends over 15 amino acids. Looked up from germline, CDR1 is SGDLS and CDR2 is YYNGEE. Trimming took 0 bases from V and 2 from J, leaving 10 bases between them. In DNA form, the CDR3 reads TGTGCCAGCAGCGTAGAGGTGCAGCACACAGATACGCAGTATTTT. This codes for CASSVEVQHTDTQYF. Full variable domain (outside the CDR3, taken from reference TRBV9 and TRBJ2-3): DSGVTQTPKHLITATGQRVTLRCSPRSGDLSVYWYQQSLDQGLQFLIQYYNGEERAKGNILERFSAQQFPDLHSELNLSSLELGDSALYFCASSVEVQHTDTQYFGPGTRLTVL.

About this clonotype: A much larger clonotype is one base distant, so this may be a read error. The J gene is TRBJ2-7, the V gene TRBV11-2; D assignment may be TRBD1 or TRBD2 (6 bases each). The germline gives CDR1 SGHAT, CDR2 FQNNGV. V was trimmed by 5 bases and J by 0 bases, leaving 14 bases between them. The CDR3 length is 15 residues. The CDR3 coding sequence is TGTGCCAGCAGCCGCGGGGACACCCTCTCCTACGAGCAGTACTTC. Its protein is CASSRGDTLSYEQYF.

This clonotype was picked up many times. The chain uses TRBV6-1 and TRBJ1-2, with D perhaps matching TRBD1 (5 bases). The CDR3 runs 16 residues. Germline-derived CDR1 and CDR2 are MNHNS and SASEGT. Deletions cut 1 base from V and 2 bases from J, with 14 bases between. The CDR3 sequence: CASSEDGRDINYGYTF. As DNA, the CDR3 is TGTGCCAGCAGTGAAGATGGCAGGGATATAAACTATGGCTACACCTTC.

About this clonotype itself: Since a much larger clone is just one base distant, this may be a read error. The chain carries TRBV5-4 and TRBJ2-2, with D unresolved. Deletions cut 1 base from V and 1 base from J, with 2 bases between. Looked up from germline, CDR1 is SGHNT and CDR2 is YYREEE (reference sequence). This CDR3 comprises 13 residues. The CDR3 coding sequence is TGTGCCAGCAGCTTGAAGAACACCGGGGAGCTGTTTTTT. This codes for CASSLKNTGELFF.

The V gene is TRBV10-2, the J gene TRBJ2-2, with 8 bases identical to TRBD2. The CDR3 consists of 13 residues. Germline V gene sequence: CDR1 WSHSY, CDR2 SAAADI. With 6 bases clipped from V and 4 bases from J, the junction kept 1 base outside the gene matches. As DNA, the CDR3 is TGCGCCAGCAGCGCGGGGGGCACCGGGGAGCTGTTTTTT. Translated: CASSAGGTGELFF.

This clonotype was found once. At one end, the junction sequence differs from germline, possibly due to a read error. This rearrangement joins TRBV3-1 to TRBJ2-6; unclear D gene. The CDR3 totals 16 residues. Germline V gene lookup returns CDR1 LGHDT and CDR2 YNNKEL (reference sequence). DNA for the CDR3: TGTGCCAGCAGCCAAGAGGGAAGGGCTGGGACCAACGTCCTGACTTTC. Translating it yields CASSQEGRAGTNVLTF.

This clonotype was seen many times. The chain recombines TRBV7-2 with TRBJ2-3; 9 positions match TRBD2. Germline V gene data show CDR1 as SGHTA and CDR2 as FQGNSA. The CDR3 spans 16 residues. V dropped 2 bases and J dropped 4; count of bases not matched to a gene: 7. The CDR3 nucleotides are TGTGCCAGCAGCTTACATCCAGCGGGAGGTTCAGATACGCAGTATTTT. Protein product: CASSLHPAGGSDTQYF. Drawing the rest from reference TRBV7-2 and TRBJ2-3, the complete variable domain is GAGVSQSPSNKVTEKGKDVELRCDPISGHTALYWYRQSLGQGLEFLIYFQGNSAPDKSGLPSDRFSAERTGGSVSTLTIQRTQQEDSAVYLCASSLHPAGGSDTQYFGPGTRLTVL.

This clonotype turned up a few times. The rearrangement links TRBV5-4 to TRBJ1-3, with 10 bases fitting TRBD1. V shed 5 bases and J 8 bases; nucleotides not matched to a gene: 4. The CDR3 length is 13 residues. Germline V gives CDR1 SGHNT, CDR2 YYREEE (reference sequence). The CDR3 spells CASSGTGADTIYF. The CDR3 DNA reads as TGTGCCAGCAGTGGGACAGGGGCTGACACCATATATTTT.

This clonotype was observed many times. This chain links TRBV5-1 with TRBJ2-3; TRBD1 might be the D (5 bases). This CDR3 region has 15 residues. Trimming left V 5 bases short and J 2 bases short, with 15 bases between. The germline CDR1 and CDR2 sequences are SGHRS and YFSETQ. The CDR3 DNA reads TGCGCCAGCAGTTACGACAGAAGTTCCACAGATACGCAGTATTTT. This encodes CASSYDRSSTDTQYF.

This chain joins TRBV19 and TRBJ1-3; D gene ambiguous. Germline-derived CDR1 and CDR2 are LNHDA and SQIVND (reference sequence). The CDR3 is 14 residues long. The V and J ends lost 0 bases and 0 bases respectively, with 3 bases between them. The CDR3 DNA reads TGTGCCAGTAGTATAGACTACTCTGGAAACACCATATATTTT. It codes for CASSIDYSGNTIYF. The whole variable domain, filled in from reference TRBV19 and TRBJ1-3, reads DGGITQSPKYLFRKEGQNVTLSCEQNLNHDAMYWYRQDPGQGLRLIYYSQIVNDFQKGDIAEGYSVSREKKESFPLTVTSAQKNPTAFYLCASSIDYSGNTIYFGEGSWLTVV.

This clonotype has at least ten counts. The V call is TRBV12-3 or TRBV12-4, the J call TRBJ1-1; D perhaps matches TRBD1 (5 bases). The CDR3 has 13 amino acids. V shed 7 bases and J shed 5 bases, with 14 bases lying between them. CDR3 protein: CASTRGGRTEAFF. In DNA, the CDR3 is TGTGCCAGCACTCGCGGGGGGAGGACTGAAGCTTTCTTT.

The sample holds many counts of this clonotype. This chain connects TRBV6-2 or TRBV6-3 to TRBJ2-7, with 10 nucleotides matching TRBD2. Germline V gives CDR1 MNHEY, CDR2 SVGEGT. J gave up 6 bases and V 2 bases, and 4 bases lay outside the gene matches. The length of the CDR3 is 14 residues. CDR3 residues: CASSYLAGDSEQYF. DNA for the CDR3: TGTGCCAGCAGTTACCTAGCGGGGGACAGCGAGCAGTACTTC.

This clonotype was observed a few times. The CDR3 DNA is TGTGCCAGCACCCAGGGGACAGGGGTGGAGGGCTACACCTTC. It codes for CASTQGTGVEGYTF. The chain uses TRBV5-6 and TRBJ1-2; the match to TRBD1 covers 10 bases. V lost 6 bases to trimming and J lost 8 bases; unmatched junction nucleotides: 10. The CDR3 consists of 14 residues. In germline, CDR1 is SGHDT, CDR2 YYEEEE.

The sample holds many counts of this clonotype. The chain has TRBV5-6 and TRBJ1-5; D not certain. In germline, CDR1 is SGHDT, CDR2 YYEEEE. The CDR3 is made up of 14 amino acids. The V end was cut by 4 bases, the J end by 1 base, with 9 bases between. For the CDR3, the DNA is TGTGCCAGCAGCCCCGGACTGAGCAATCAGCCCCAGCATTTT. Protein product: CASSPGLSNQPQHF.

This clonotype has a count of ten or more. This rearrangement joins TRBV2 to TRBJ2-1; 12 positions match TRBD2. CDR3 length equals 15 residues. CDR1 is SNHLY, CDR2 FYNNEI, per germline. V shed 5 bases and J 6 bases; nucleotides not matched to a gene: 5. The CDR3 reads CASSRTSGKANEQFF. DNA for the CDR3: TGTGCCAGCAGTCGGACTAGCGGGAAAGCCAATGAGCAGTTCTTC.

As regards this clonotype: This may stem from a read error, because a much larger clone lies one nucleotide away. The chain couples TRBV24-1 to TRBJ2-1, with TRBD2 as a possible D gene (6 bases). V lost 7 bases and J lost 4, with 13 bases in between. The CDR3 is 14 residues long. Germline CDR1 KGHDR, CDR2 SFDVKD. As DNA, the CDR3 is TGTGCCACCAGGACTAGTGAAAGATACAATGAGCAGTTCTTC. It is translated as CATRTSERYNEQFF.

About this clonotype: Germline is not matched at one junction end, which may reflect a read error. V usage is TRBV11-1 and J usage is TRBJ2-7, with 8 positions matching TRBD1. CDR1 is SGHAT and CDR2 is FQDESV in the germline V gene (reference sequence). This CDR3 has 14 residues. The CDR3 region has the DNA TGTTCCAGCAGCTTAGGGGGACAGGCTCGGGAGCAGTACTTC. It specifies CSSSLGGQAREQYF.

This clonotype has at least ten counts. The chain has TRBV12-3 or TRBV12-4 and TRBJ1-4; TRBD1 is a possible D gene (6 bases). CDR3 length equals 14 residues. Trimming removed 7 bases at V and 7 bases at J, with 16 bases between. The CDR3 spells CASKRQDFSEKLFF. The CDR3 DNA reads TGTGCCAGCAAGCGACAGGATTTCAGTGAAAAACTGTTTTTT.

In this sample, this clonotype turned up a few times. The chain recombines TRBV6-1 with TRBJ1-3; weak D call: TRBD1 (5 bases). Trimming left V 8 bases short and J 2 bases short, with 7 bases between. CDR1 and CDR2 from the germline V gene are MNHNS and SASEGT. This CDR3 comprises 12 residues. The CDR3 region is CASQGTGNTIYF. CDR3 sequence (DNA): TGTGCCAGCCAGGGAACTGGAAACACCATATATTTT.

The chain links TRBV9 to TRBJ2-3; D possibly corresponds to TRBD2 (6 bases). Trimming took off 0 bases at V and 9 bases at J, with 14 bases between the two ends. This CDR3 region has 14 residues. The germline V gene encodes CDR1 SGDLS and CDR2 YYNGEE. CDR3 DNA sequence: TGTGCCAGCAGCGTAGAATCAGGCCGGGGGACGCAGTATTTT. The encoded protein is CASSVESGRGTQYF.

This clonotype was seen a handful of times. The CDR3 sequence is CASTPGQPGNTIYF. For the CDR3, the DNA is TGTGCCAGCACCCCCGGACAGCCTGGAAACACCATATATTTT. The V gene is TRBV3-1, the J gene TRBJ1-3, with TRBD1 as a possible D gene (6 bases). The CDR3 runs to 14 residues. Germline values: CDR1 LGHDT, CDR2 YNNKEL (reference sequence). Deletions cut 7 bases from V and 2 bases from J, with 12 bases between.